This T cell receptor (beta chain) was identified during a study of T cell repertoires in cytomegalovirus infection (dated by TCRdb to about 2019). At the level of the whole study: Donor HLA type was relevant to the analysis, because carriage of CMV infection together with the matching HLA type was indicated by public TCR beta signatures.

TCRdb lists the instrument as Illumina HiSeq 1500. The raw public reads went through TCRdb reprocessing: fastp at Q25, MiXCR clone calling, in-frame beta chains kept. Rows matching on CDR3 protein sequence are summarized as one entry with the most common DNA and genes. The sample table lists about 310,000 distinct CDR3 sequences, about 9.2% of them with a count of one. In total, the top ten clones hold around 2.5% of the sample. Findings and caveats that apply to the study as a whole: In both this cohort and an independent roughly 400-donor cohort, the cumulative frequency of public TCR beta family members distinguished carriers of CMV infection plus the relevant HLA type. The ex vivo response was dominated by HLA-C-restricted CMV-specific TCR beta clonotypes, which also provided the single most frequent clonotype in two of eight donors.

This clonotype was recorded many times. This receptor's antigen is unknown. No clone much larger than this one lies a single base away; base qualities are absent. The sample was PBMCs. The receptor's source is a human donor in good health (CMV status not recorded). Some clones in this sample may be carry-over from other donors' samples.

The base sequence is TGTGCCAGCAGCTTAGCGCTCTCAGTCTACGAGCAGTACGTC. Its translation reads: CASSLALSVYEQYV. The rearranged chain carries TRBV7-6 and TRBJ2-7, with no reliable assignment of the D segment. Relative to germline, V is 0 bases shorter and J is 3 bases shorter, with 9 bases between their ends. The germline V gene sets CDR1 to SGHVS and CDR2 to FNYEAQ. From cysteine to valine, the CDR3 is 14 amino acids long. The kept DNA is CDR3 alone, 42 bases in frame from the first base.